A single sample is the source of the 7 T cell receptor beta chains below, sequenced in a study of blood T cell repertoires in COVID-19. The table came from immunoSEQ multiplex PCR; TCRdb's copy has only in-frame clones and leaves some out. Here the sample spans 150,000 to 200,000 clones, approximately 89% being singletons. The sample was peripheral blood. The source is a woman aged 25 to 39 with acute or convalescent COVID-19.

The CDR3: CASSYLAGEETQYF. CDR3 coding DNA: TGTGCCAGCAGTTACCTGGCGGGGGAAGAGACCCAGTACTTC. The gene calls are TRBV6-6 and TRBJ2-5; 7 nucleotides match TRBD2. This CDR3 has 14 amino acids. CDR1 is MNHNY and CDR2 is SVGAGI in the germline V gene (reference sequence). Germline trimming cut 2 bases from V and 3 bases from J; bases unmatched to any gene: 3.

J is TRBJ1-4 and V is TRBV28; D remains unclear. Germline CDR1 MDHEN, CDR2 SYDVKM. This CDR3 has 12 amino acids. Trimming left V 6 bases short and J 10 bases short, with 12 bases between. CDR3 loop: CASSEGLGKLFF. The DNA of the CDR3 is TGTGCCAGCAGCGAGGGATTGGGAAAACTGTTTTTT.

The V gene is TRBV10-3, the J gene TRBJ2-1; D might be TRBD1 (5 bases). The length of the CDR3 is 14 residues. V lost 2 bases, J lost 9 bases, and 14 bases lay in between. Germline CDR1 ENHRY, CDR2 SYGVKD. The CDR3, as DNA: TGTGCCATCAGTGAGCCTGGTGGGGCCCTTGAGCAGTTCTTC. Translation gives CAISEPGGALEQFF.

The rearrangement uses TRBV10-3 and TRBJ2-7; D possibly corresponds to TRBD1 (5 bases). Germline V CDR1 and CDR2: ENHRY, SYGVKD. V gave up 2 bases and J gave up 3 bases, with 14 bases separating them. CDR3 length: 15 amino acids. CDR3 region: CAISENDSIVYEQYF. In DNA, the CDR3 is TGTGCCATCAGTGAGAACGACAGCATAGTCTACGAGCAGTACTTC.

This chain uses TRBV3-1 (or the pseudogene TRBV3-2) with TRBJ2-2; 7 nucleotides match TRBD1. The CDR3 sequence is 13 residues long. CDR1 is LGHDT and CDR2 is YNNKEL in the germline V gene (reference sequence). The ends lost 9 bases at V and 4 bases at J; junction bases unmatched: 5. CDR3 sequence (DNA): TGTGCCAGTTCGGGACAGCGCACCGGGGAGCTGTTTTTT. Residues: CASSGQRTGELFF.

This chain uses TRBV28 with TRBJ1-6; no clear D gene. The CDR3 runs 13 residues. Germline CDR1 is MDHEN and CDR2 is SYDVKM. The germline V and J ends were trimmed by 7 bases and 8 bases, with 12 bases remaining between them. The DNA of the CDR3 is TGTGCCAGCAAACCAGGAGGAGATTCACCCCTCCACTTT. This sequence encodes CASKPGGDSPLHF.

The rearrangement uses TRBV27 and TRBJ2-1, with TRBD1 as a possible D gene (6 bases). The CDR3 contains 16 residues. Trimming cost V 6 bases and J 0 bases, with 15 bases left between them. Germline V lookup: CDR1 MNHEY, CDR2 SMNVEV (reference sequence). The CDR3 nucleotides read TGTGCCAGCAGCCCGCAGGGGTCTAGCTCCTACAATGAGCAGTTCTTC. This codes for CASSPQGSSSYNEQFF.